The rows below give T cell receptor beta chains drawn from one sample of a study of T-cell memory formation after mild COVID-19. TCRdb ran MiXCR on the 5' RACE reads and lists one entry per CDR3 protein. This repertoire shows a few hundred thousand distinct CDR3 sequences, more than 15% found once; its top ten account for 23%. Sequenced sample: PBMCs or a T cell subset sorted from them (not recorded which). The receptors were gathered from a man aged 18 to 29 who had mild COVID-19 (a few samples of this study predate the infection). Cell type and time point are not known. Both conserved end residues are part of each CDR3. D genes are given only for firm matches. Expanded clones are given a class, and other clones once, few, many or no size at all.

clone_size j_call d_call v_call cdr3_nt cdr3_aa
. TRBJ2-7 . TRBV11-2 TGTGCCAGCAGCTTTTCGCATAGGGCGGCCTACGAGCAGTACTTC CASSFSHRAAYEQYF
few TRBJ2-3 . TRBV12-3/TRBV12-4 TGTGCCAGCAGTCTCCTCCTAGCTCATACGCAGTATTTT CASSLLLAHTQYF
. TRBJ2-3 TRBD2 TRBV20-1 TGCAGTGCTAGAGTTAGCGGGGGATTAGTAGATACGCAGTATTTT CSARVSGGLVDTQYF
once TRBJ2-7 . TRBV11-2 TGTGCCAGCAGCTTAGGCCGGGCACAGTACTTC CASSLGRAQYF
. TRBJ1-2 . TRBV18 TGTGCCAGCTCGACTGATCAGGGTGGAGGCTACACCTTC CASSTDQGGGYTF
few TRBJ1-1 TRBD1 TRBV19 TGTGCCAGCTTTTACGGGACAGTAGTGGGCACTGAAGCTTTCTTT CASFYGTVVGTEAFF
few TRBJ1-2 TRBD1 TRBV12-3/TRBV12-4 TGTGCCAGCAGTCGGGACAGGGTGACCTTC CASSRDRVTF
. TRBJ2-5 . TRBV7-8 TGTGCCAGCAGCTCGAGGCTCCAGGAGACCCAGTACTTC CASSSRLQETQYF
. TRBJ2-2 . TRBV20-1 TGCAGTGCCTCCAGCGGAGTCACCGGGGAGCTGTTTTTT CSASSGVTGELFF
many TRBJ1-2 . TRBV29-1 TGCAGCGTTGAAGTCGGGGCAGGGAAAAATGGCTACACCTTC CSVEVGAGKNGYTF
. TRBJ1-4 . TRBV7-9 TGTGCCAGCAGTCGAGGGGGTGCTAATGAAAAACTGTTTTTT CASSRGGANEKLFF
few TRBJ2-1 . TRBV20-1 TGCAGTGCTAGAGATCGGTACAAACCCGACAATGAGCAGTTCTTC CSARDRYKPDNEQFF
few TRBJ1-5 . TRBV4-2 TGTGCCAGCAGCCCCCGGGGGGCAGGGGACGTTCAGCCCCAGCATTTT CASSPRGAGDVQPQHF
. TRBJ1-3 . TRBV18 TGTGCCAGCTCACCCTCCGGGACCGTCTCTGGAAACACCATATATTTT CASSPSGTVSGNTIYF
. TRBJ1-1 . TRBV4-3 TGCGCCAGCAGCCAAGATACACAGCGCAATGAAGCTTTCTTT CASSQDTQRNEAFF
few TRBJ1-5 . TRBV6-2/TRBV6-3 TGTGCCAGCAGTTACCTTCCGGATCAGCCCCAGCATTTT CASSYLPDQPQHF
. TRBJ1-5 . TRBV6-5 TGTGCCAGCAGTTACTCGATAGCCCGCAATCAGCCCCAGCATTTT CASSYSIARNQPQHF
. TRBJ2-5 . TRBV7-9 TGTGCCAGCAGCTTAGCGTGGGGGAGTGGAGAGACCCAGTACTTC CASSLAWGSGETQYF
. TRBJ2-6 . TRBV15 TGTGCCACCAGCACCCATGGGGCGGCTGGGGCCAACGTCCTGACTTTC CATSTHGAAGANVLTF
few TRBJ2-1 . TRBV20-1 TGCAGTGCTAGAGCTCCCAATGTGGCTGAGCAGTTCTTC CSARAPNVAEQFF
. TRBJ2-3 . TRBV20-1 TGCAGTGCTAGGGACCAGCCCACAGATACGCAGTATTTT CSARDQPTDTQYF
. TRBJ2-6 . TRBV4-3 TGCGCCAGCAGCCAAGCGAGTGTTGTTGGGGCCAACGTCCTGACTTTC CASSQASVVGANVLTF
few TRBJ1-1 TRBD1 TRBV6-2/TRBV6-3 TGTGCCAGCAGTTATCCCCGCAGGGGGAGGACGAACACTGAAGCTTTCTTT CASSYPRRGRTNTEAFF
many TRBJ2-1 TRBD2 TRBV5-1 TGCGCCAGCAGCTACCCTAGCGGGGGGGCCGTGGTCGGTGAGCAGTTCTTC CASSYPSGGAVVGEQFF
few TRBJ2-7 . TRBV4-3 TGCGCCAGCAGCCAAGTGCTGGGCAGCTCCTACGAGCAGTACTTC CASSQVLGSSYEQYF
. TRBJ2-1 TRBD2 TRBV20-1 TGCAGTGCAAAACTCCCGGGGGGTGAGCAGTTCTTC CSAKLPGGEQFF